This TCR beta chain was captured in a study of T cell responses to AZD1222 COVID-19 vaccine. Whole-study findings and limits: Sampled repertoires all dated from after the peak T cell response. Only five or six people who got AZD1222 tested seropositive at baseline. Compared with day 0, the breadth and depth of the Spike-specific TCR repertoire rose significantly after two doses of AZD1222. Possibly, clonal diversity was underestimated; donors were largely white British and included more females.

The CDR3 runs 14 residues. The ends were cut back, 1 base at V and 8 bases at J, with 14 bases in the middle. Germline V gene data show CDR1 as LNHNV and CDR2 as YYDKDF (reference sequence). To note about this clone: The antigen is undetermined.

Only in-frame clones appear in the TCRdb table, and some are missing; sequencing was by immunoSEQ multiplex PCR. Among 150,000 to 200,000 clones listed, more than 80% were seen once. Sequences were derived from peripheral blood, sampled 28 days after the second dose of the MenACWY control vaccine. The source is an adult who received the MenACWY meningococcal vaccine as a control. The chain has TRBV15 and TRBJ1-2; D may be TRBD1 (5 bases). The chain's CDR3 is CATSRGSGEGGYTF. CDR3 DNA: TGTGCCACCAGCAGAGGCTCGGGGGAAGGAGGCTACACCTTC.